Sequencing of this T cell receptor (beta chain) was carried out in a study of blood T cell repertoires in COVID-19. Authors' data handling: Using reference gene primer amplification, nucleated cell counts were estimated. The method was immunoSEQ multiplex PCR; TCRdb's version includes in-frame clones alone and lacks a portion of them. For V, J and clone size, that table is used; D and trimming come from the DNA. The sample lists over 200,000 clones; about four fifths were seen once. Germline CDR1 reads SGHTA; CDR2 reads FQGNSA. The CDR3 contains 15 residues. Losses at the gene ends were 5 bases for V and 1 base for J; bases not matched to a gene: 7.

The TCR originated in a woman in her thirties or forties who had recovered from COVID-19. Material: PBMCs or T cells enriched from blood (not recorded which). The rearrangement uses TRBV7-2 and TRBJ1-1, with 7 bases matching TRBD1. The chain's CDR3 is CASSPQGGPNTEAFF. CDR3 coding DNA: TGTGCCAGCAGCCCCCAGGGGGGCCCGAACACTGAAGCTTTCTTT.